Reported below is one T cell receptor (beta chain). Losses at the gene ends were 4 bases for V and 6 bases for J; bases not matched to a gene: 7. CDR3 length: 15 amino acids. CDR1 is SGHTS, CDR2 YDEGEE, per germline. This entry comes from a study of blood T cell repertoires in COVID-19. In the original analysis: Reference gene primer amplification in the assay estimated nucleated cell counts. TCRdb's table, derived via immunoSEQ multiplex PCR, lists solely in-frame clones and lacks some. V and J calls and clone size follow that table, whereas D and trimming were derived from the DNA. Counted here are 60,000 or so clones, approximately 90% occurring once; the ten biggest clones make up approximately 8%.

This sequence joins TRBV5-8 and TRBJ1-1, with 12 positions matching TRBD1. The TCR comes from a human donor with active COVID-19. The donor label of this sample is uncertain. Sample: peripheral blood. CDR3 sequence reads: CASSAWGQGASEAFF. CDR3 coding DNA: TGTGCCAGCAGCGCCTGGGGACAGGGGGCCTCTGAAGCTTTCTTT.